Following are 31 T cell receptor beta chains from one sample sequenced in a study of shared clonotypes between healthy human individuals. The method was immunoSEQ multiplex PCR; TCRdb's version includes in-frame clones alone and lacks a portion of them. The sample has over a million clones; approximately 70% are singletons. Sequencing was performed on memory CD4+ T cells sorted from blood. Subset indicated: CD45RA-negative fraction. The receptors stem from a man aged 18 to 35 in good health.

Details on this clone: The sample has other DNA sequences that encode this CDR3 too. V is TRBV29-1 and J is TRBJ2-3; D not resolved. CDR1 is SQVTM, CDR2 ANQGSEA, per germline. The V end lost 3 bases, the J end lost 3 bases, and 7 bases lay between the germline ends. This CDR3 is 12 amino acids long. The CDR3 protein is CSVEVGTDTQYF. The CDR3 DNA follows: TGCAGCGTTGAGGTGGGGACAGATACGCAGTATTTT.

This clone was recorded only once. The chain recombines TRBV25-1 with TRBJ1-2, with 8 bases matching TRBD1. Germline V CDR1 and CDR2: MGHDK, SYGVNS. V lost 2 bases, J lost 1 base, and 6 bases stayed unmatched. The CDR3 has 16 amino acids. CDR3 residues: CASSEIGTGINYGYTF. CDR3 DNA sequence: TGTGCCAGCAGTGAAATTGGGACAGGCATTAACTATGGCTACACCTTC.

The genes are TRBV10-3 and TRBJ2-2; 10 bases line up with TRBD1. Germline CDR1 reads ENHRY; CDR2 reads SYGVKD. Trimming at V came to 3 bases and at J to 6 bases, leaving 1 base not matched to a gene. There are 14 residues in the CDR3. The DNA of the CDR3 is TGTGCCATCAGTGATGGGACAGGGGCCGGGGAGCTGTTTTTT. Translating gives CAISDGTGAGELFF.

The genes are TRBV27 and TRBJ2-7; TRBD1 matches at 7 bases. Germline V gives CDR1 MNHEY, CDR2 SMNVEV (reference sequence). Losses at the gene ends were 5 bases for V and 5 bases for J; bases not matched to a gene: 9. CDR3 length equals 14 residues. The CDR3 DNA reads as TGTGCCAGCAGTCCGACAGGGCCCCCCAACGAGCAGTACTTC. It codes for CASSPTGPPNEQYF.

V and J are TRBV7-2 and TRBJ2-2; 8 positions agree with TRBD2. The CDR3 length is 15 residues. V dropped 4 bases and J dropped 6; count of bases not matched to a gene: 7. CDR1 is SGHTA and CDR2 is FQGNSA in the germline V gene. CDR3 sequence: CASSSPGTSAGELFF. The CDR3 coding sequence is TGTGCCAGCAGCTCCCCCGGGACTAGTGCCGGGGAGCTGTTTTTT.

The chain uses TRBV27 and TRBJ2-7, with 8 positions matching TRBD1. Unmatched junction bases numbered 4, after V lost 6 bases and J lost 3 bases. From germline, CDR1 is MNHEY and CDR2 SMNVEV (reference sequence). The CDR3 length is 13 residues. CDR3 sequence: CASSDGQGYEQYF. CDR3 nucleotides: TGTGCCAGCAGCGATGGACAGGGCTACGAGCAGTACTTC.

The chain links TRBV9 to TRBJ2-1; TRBD1 matches at 7 bases. V shed 3 bases, J shed 6 bases, and the junction held 9 bases outside the gene matches. The germline V gene has CDR1 SGDLS and CDR2 YYNGEE. This CDR3 has 15 amino acids. In nucleotides, the CDR3 is TGTGCCAGCAGCGAGAGGCCACAGGGGTTCAATGAGCAGTTCTTC. Translation: CASSERPQGFNEQFF.

V is TRBV4-3 and J is TRBJ1-6; 10 nucleotides align to TRBD1. V lost 0 bases, J lost 9 bases, and 5 bases stayed unmatched. CDR1 and CDR2 (germline): LGHNA, YSLEER. This CDR3 is 16 amino acids long. CDR3: CASSQEIGQGGSPLHF. The CDR3 DNA reads TGCGCCAGCAGCCAAGAGATTGGACAGGGGGGTTCACCCCTCCACTTT.

This clone was seen more than once but under ten times. This chain links TRBV7-2 with TRBJ1-2, with 8 bases identical to TRBD1. The trim removed 5 bases at V and 8 bases at J, leaving 7 bases unmatched. Per the germline V gene, CDR1 is SGHTA and CDR2 is FQGNSA. The CDR3 has 13 residues. The CDR3 DNA is TGTGCCAGCAGCACGGACAGGGCGAAGGGCTACACCTTC. Its translation: CASSTDRAKGYTF. Based on the CDR3 plus reference TRBV7-2 and TRBJ1-2, the full variable domain is GAGVSQSPSNKVTEKGKDVELRCDPISGHTALYWYRQSLGQGLEFLIYFQGNSAPDKSGLPSDRFSAERTGGSVSTLTIQRTQQEDSAVYLCASSTDRAKGYTFGSGTRLTVV.

The V gene is TRBV19, the J gene TRBJ1-1; D call uncertain. The germline gives CDR1 LNHDA, CDR2 SQIVND (reference sequence). The CDR3 runs 14 residues. With 2 bases removed from V and 5 bases from J, the gap between germline ends came to 12 bases. The CDR3 loop is CASSIWPGVTEAFF. In DNA form, the CDR3 reads TGTGCCAGTAGTATATGGCCAGGCGTAACTGAAGCTTTCTTT.

This sequence joins TRBV6-1 and TRBJ2-5; D is unresolved. The CDR3 spans 16 residues. V lost 2 bases and J 5 bases, leaving 18 bases between the germline ends. Germline assignment: CDR1 MNHNS and CDR2 SASEGT. CDR3 protein: CASSEQRSLGRETQYF. The CDR3 nucleotides read TGTGCCAGCAGTGAACAACGTTCCCTAGGCAGGGAGACCCAGTACTTC.

Only a few counts were recorded for this clone. The rearrangement joins TRBV5-4 to TRBJ1-1; 8 nucleotides agree with TRBD1. CDR3 size: 14 residues. Trimming cost V 4 bases and J 0 bases; bases outside gene matches: 2. The V gene's germline CDR1 is SGHNT and CDR2 YYREEE (reference sequence). This CDR3 reads CASSGGQVNTEAFF. For the CDR3, the DNA is TGTGCCAGCAGCGGGGGACAGGTGAACACTGAAGCTTTCTTT.

The rearrangement links TRBV15 to TRBJ1-4; no firm D call. The CDR3 consists of 14 residues. From germline, CDR1 is LNHNV and CDR2 YYDKDF (reference sequence). Trimming removed 1 base from V and 5 bases from J, with 8 bases in between. The CDR3 is CATSRVVGNEKLFF. The CDR3 coding sequence is TGTGCCACCAGCAGAGTGGTAGGGAATGAAAAACTGTTTTTT.

The rearrangement links TRBV9 to TRBJ1-3, with 7 bases aligning to TRBD1. There are 15 residues in the CDR3. Germline values: CDR1 SGDLS, CDR2 YYNGEE. J lost 5 bases, V lost 4 bases, and 9 bases had no gene match. The CDR3 loop reads CASSPTGQRRNTIYF. CDR3 nucleotides: TGTGCCAGCAGCCCGACGGGACAGAGGAGAAACACCATATATTTT.

Of note for this clone: One junction end does not reproduce the germline sequence, and a read error may be involved. The V and J genes are TRBV7-7 and TRBJ2-5; 9 bases map to TRBD2. The CDR3 spans 15 residues. Germline loops: CDR1 SSHAT, CDR2 FNYEAQ (reference sequence). The CDR3 sequence is CASSLRRGGKETQYF. CDR3 in DNA: TGTGCTAGCAGCCTGAGGCGGGGGGGGAAGGAGACCCAGTACTTC.

This chain joins TRBV29-1 and TRBJ1-2, with D tentatively TRBD1 (6 bases). CDR1 SQVTM and CDR2 ANQGSEA come from the germline V gene. The CDR3 is made up of 12 amino acids. The CDR3 DNA is TGCAGACGGACAGCGGTGAACTATGGCTACACCTTC. This encodes CRRTAVNYGYTF. Supplemented by reference TRBV29-1 and TRBJ1-2, the full variable domain reads SAVISQKPSRDICQRGTSLTIQCQVDSQVTMMFWYRQQPGQSLTLIATANQGSEATYESGFVIDKFPISRPNLTFSTLTVSNMSPEDSSIYLCRRTAVNYGYTFGSGTRLTVV.

The chain is built from TRBV7-2 and TRBJ2-1, with 9 bases that match TRBD2. This CDR3 has 15 amino acids. Germline V gives CDR1 SGHTA, CDR2 FQGNSA. With 5 bases clipped from V and 4 bases from J, the junction kept 6 bases outside the gene matches. CDR3 residues: CASSSAGGPYNEQFF. In DNA form, the CDR3 reads TGTGCCAGCAGCAGTGCGGGAGGGCCTTACAATGAGCAGTTCTTC. The variable domain in full, with the rest retrieved from reference TRBV7-2 and TRBJ2-1, is GAGVSQSPSNKVTEKGKDVELRCDPISGHTALYWYRQSLGQGLEFLIYFQGNSAPDKSGLPSDRFSAERTGGSVSTLTIQRTQQEDSAVYLCASSSAGGPYNEQFFGPGTRLTVL.

This chain connects TRBV7-2 to TRBJ1-6, with D possibly matching TRBD1 (6 bases). Germline V gives CDR1 SGHTA, CDR2 FQGNSA. With 5 bases removed from V and 14 bases from J, the gap between germline ends came to 13 bases. The CDR3 has 12 residues. The CDR3 loop reads CASSRGRAALHF. The CDR3 DNA reads as TGTGCCAGCAGCCGGGGGCGGGCCGCCCTCCACTTT. The complete variable domain, with remaining parts taken from reference TRBV7-2 and TRBJ1-6, reads GAGVSQSPSNKVTEKGKDVELRCDPISGHTALYWYRQSLGQGLEFLIYFQGNSAPDKSGLPSDRFSAERTGGSVSTLTIQRTQQEDSAVYLCASSRGRAALHFGNGTRLTVT.

A few counts support this clone. The chain carries TRBV7-2 and TRBJ1-1; possible D gene TRBD1, 5 bases. Between the trimmed V and J ends, which lost 7 bases and 1 base, there was a span of 13 bases. CDR1 is SGHTA and CDR2 is FQGNSA in the germline V gene. The CDR3 is 14 amino acids. CDR3 sequence reads: CASTPWGGNTEAFF. CDR3 in DNA: TGTGCCAGCACCCCGTGGGGCGGGAACACTGAAGCTTTCTTT.

This clone was seen more than once but under ten times. The genes are TRBV11-2 and TRBJ1-1, with D possibly TRBD1 on 5 matching bases. Germline CDR1 reads SGHAT; CDR2 reads FQNNGV. V lost 3 bases and J 1 base, leaving 9 bases between the germline ends. The CDR3 covers 14 residues. Here the CDR3 DNA reads TGTGCCAGCAGCTTCCGGGACGAGAACACTGAAGCTTTCTTT. Its protein product is CASSFRDENTEAFF.

This chain joins TRBV4-1 and TRBJ1-5; TRBD1 is a possible D gene (5 bases). Germline V gene data show CDR1 as MGHRA and CDR2 as YSYEKL. This CDR3 region has 15 residues. Trimming removed 3 bases at V and 0 bases at J, with 9 bases between. CDR3 protein: CASSQAGNSNQPQHF. As DNA, the CDR3 is TGCGCCAGCAGCCAGGCAGGGAATAGCAATCAGCCCCAGCATTTT.

In the case of this clone: This sample includes further DNA sequences coding for the same CDR3. The chain couples TRBV5-1 to TRBJ2-7; the D call may be TRBD1 or TRBD2 (5 bases each). The germline gives CDR1 SGHRS, CDR2 YFSETQ. V lost 0 bases and J lost 2, with 6 bases in between. CDR3 size: 13 residues. This CDR3 reads CASSLGGPYEQYF. The CDR3 DNA sequence: TGCGCCAGCAGCTTGGGGGGACCCTACGAGCAGTACTTC.

The gene calls are TRBV5-4 and TRBJ1-6; 9 nucleotides match TRBD1. This CDR3 has 14 amino acids. J was trimmed by 8 bases and V by 0 bases; bases with no gene match: 0. Germline CDR1 and CDR2: SGHNT and YYREEE (reference sequence). The CDR3 sequence: CASSLGQGDSPLHF. DNA for the CDR3: TGTGCCAGCAGCTTGGGACAGGGGGATTCACCCCTCCACTTT.

The V and J genes are TRBV11-3 and TRBJ2-1; D may be TRBD2 (6 bases). The V end was cut by 5 bases, the J end by 9 bases, with 20 bases between. Germline values: CDR1 SGHNT, CDR2 YENEEA. This CDR3 comprises 15 residues. The DNA of the CDR3 is TGTGCCAGCAGCCCCTTTGGAGGGCCTTTCAGTGAGCAGTTCTTC. This gives the protein CASSPFGGPFSEQFF.

The chain joins TRBV2 to TRBJ2-7; 7 bases agree with TRBD1. V shed 6 bases and J 5 bases; nucleotides not matched to a gene: 10. The CDR3 contains 14 residues. Per the germline V gene, CDR1 is SNHLY and CDR2 is FYNNEI. CDR3 region: CASRAGTAAHEQYF. In nucleotides, the CDR3 is TGTGCCAGCAGAGCCGGGACAGCCGCCCACGAGCAGTACTTC.

The chain has TRBV30 and TRBJ2-1; maybe TRBD1 (6 bases). V was clipped by 0 bases and J by 6 bases, with 9 bases between them. The CDR3 extends over 13 amino acids. Germline V gene sequence: CDR1 GTSNPN, CDR2 SVGIG (reference sequence). The CDR3 nucleotides are TGTGCCTGGAGTGTGCAGGGGTCCAATGAGCAGTTCTTC. This gives the protein CAWSVQGSNEQFF.

This clone occurred a few times. The genes are TRBV6-5 and TRBJ2-5; maybe TRBD2 (5 bases). Looked up from germline, CDR1 is MNHEY and CDR2 is SVGAGI. V was clipped by 6 bases and J by 2 bases, with 13 bases between them. The CDR3 length is 14 residues. The CDR3 sequence: CASRRGGRQETQYF. The CDR3 DNA is TGTGCCAGCAGACGAGGAGGCAGGCAAGAGACCCAGTACTTC.

V gene TRBV18 combines with J gene TRBJ1-4; 8 nucleotides line up with TRBD1. The V gene end was trimmed by 6 bases and the J gene end by 4 bases; junction bases not matched to a gene: 7. The CDR3 is 15 amino acids. Germline CDR1 is KGHSH and CDR2 is LQKENI. The CDR3 DNA reads TGTGCCAGCTCGTGGACAGGGTCGGATAATGAAAAACTGTTTTTT. This encodes CASSWTGSDNEKLFF.

This clone has just a few counts. The genes are TRBV9 and TRBJ2-3; D tentatively reads TRBD1 or TRBD2 (5 bases each). V was trimmed by 1 base and J by 6 bases, leaving 9 bases between them. The germline CDR1 and CDR2 sequences are SGDLS and YYNGEE. The CDR3 spans 13 residues. This CDR3 reads CASSVLGDDTQYF. CDR3 sequence (DNA): TGTGCCAGCAGCGTACTGGGGGACGATACGCAGTATTTT.

The genes are TRBV7-9 and TRBJ1-1; possibly TRBD1 for D (5 bases). V was trimmed by 3 bases and J by 4 bases, leaving 9 bases between them. This CDR3 spans 13 amino acids. CDR1 and CDR2 from the germline V gene are SEHNR and FQNEAQ (reference sequence). CDR3 sequence: CASSFQGFTEAFF. The CDR3 nucleotides are TGTGCCAGCAGCTTCCAGGGATTCACTGAAGCTTTCTTT.

This chain uses TRBV30 with TRBJ1-4; D unclear. CDR1 is GTSNPN, CDR2 SVGIG, per germline (reference sequence). This CDR3 spans 16 amino acids. V was pared by 0 bases and J by 0 bases, with 11 bases between. For the CDR3, the DNA is TGTGCCTGGAGTGTCCGCCTACTTGCAACTAATGAAAAACTGTTTTTT. This translates into CAWSVRLLATNEKLFF.